The clone carrying this TCR beta chain was observed a few times. The record originates from a study of T-cell reconstitution after alpha-beta-depleted transplantation in children. Preparation of the TCRbeta library involved a method that used unique molecular identifiers. TCRdb re-derived calls from the PCR reads in MiXCR, one entry per CDR3 protein. Counted here are 450,000 to 600,000 distinct CDR3 sequences, 30% to 35% occurring once; the ten biggest clones make up 2% to 3%. The clonotype was recovered from a human donor who donated a stem cell graft to a child with aplastic anemia. The sample here was PBMCs from the stem cell graft donor, taken from the stem cell graft.

In DNA form, the CDR3 reads TGTGCCAGCAGCTTAGGCCAGCGGGGCACAGATACGCAGTATTTT. It specifies CASSLGQRGTDTQYF. The rearrangement joins TRBV7-2 to TRBJ2-3, with D possibly matching TRBD2 (6 bases). Between the trimmed V and J ends, which lost 1 base and 1 base, there was a span of 9 bases. Germline CDR1 reads SGHTA; CDR2 reads FQGNSA. This CDR3 comprises 15 residues.